These 11 T cell receptor beta chains were all obtained from the same sample, sequenced in a study of vaccination and CD4 T cells after COVID-19. Scientists ran DNA taken from cultured CD4+ T cells through the Oncomine TCR Beta short-read assay for sequencing. TCRdb fed the PCR reads into MiXCR, producing one record per CDR3 protein. Seen here are about 12,000 distinct CDR3 sequences, 58% observed once, and the top ten hold more than 25%. Antigens of these TCRs are unknown. Documented treatment: roughly ten-day PBMC culture with coronavirus spike peptide pools or control peptides (ViraFEST assay). What was sequenced was CD4+ T cells from blood, cultured in vitro. These receptors all stem from a human donor who had recovered from COVID-19.

This sequence joins TRBV15 and TRBJ2-7, with D uncertain. There are 14 residues in the CDR3. The germline V gene has CDR1 LNHNV and CDR2 YYDKDF (reference sequence). Trimming pared 5 bases from V and 3 bases from J, leaving 14 bases between. The CDR3: CATSDSGYVYEQYF. CDR3 nucleotides: TGTGCCACCAGCGACTCAGGTTATGTCTACGAGCAGTACTTC.

The CDR3 DNA reads as TGTGCCAGCATTGGACCGTTCGGGGGCTACACCTTC. This gives the protein CASIGPFGGYTF. The chain employs TRBV6-1 and TRBJ1-2; D not resolved. This CDR3 has 12 residues. Germline CDR1 reads MNHNS; CDR2 reads SASEGT. Deletions cut 7 bases from V and 8 bases from J, with 14 bases between.

A remark on this clonotype: The junction and the germline gene differ at one end; a read error may be behind it. The chain combines TRBV19 with TRBJ1-5; D perhaps matches TRBD1 (6 bases). This CDR3 is 15 amino acids long. Germline V gene lookup returns CDR1 LNHDA and CDR2 SQIVND (reference sequence). Here the CDR3 reads CASSSQGQSNQPQHF. CDR3 bases: TGTGCCAGCAGTAGTCAGGGGCAGAGCAATCAGCCCCAGCATTTT.

The rearrangement joins TRBV27 to TRBJ2-5; weak D call: TRBD1 (8 bases). The CDR3 has 16 amino acids. Per the germline V gene, CDR1 is MNHEY and CDR2 is SMNVEV (reference sequence). Trimming removed 5 bases at V and 6 bases at J, with 22 bases between. The DNA for the CDR3 is TGTGCCAGCAGTGCAAAACAGGGGGGGTTGGGAAAGACCCAGTACTTC. It yields the protein CASSAKQGGLGKTQYF.

Written as DNA, the CDR3 is TGTGCCAGCAGTTTAATTCGCCTAGATAAGAATGAGCAGTTCTTC. As protein: CASSLIRLDKNEQFF. This rearrangement joins TRBV28 to TRBJ2-1; D gene ambiguous. This CDR3 is 15 amino acids long. V dropped 2 bases and J dropped 7 bases, with 15 bases sitting between them. Germline V gene sequence: CDR1 MDHEN, CDR2 SYDVKM. Variable domain in full (rest from reference TRBV28 and TRBJ2-1): DVKVTQSSRYLVKRTGEKVFLECVQDMDHENMFWYRQDPGLGLRLIYFSYDVKMKEKGDIPEGYSVSREKKERFSLILESASTNQTSMYLCASSLIRLDKNEQFFGPGTRLTVL.

This chain connects TRBV7-2 to TRBJ1-4; 8 positions match TRBD1. The CDR3 runs to 16 residues. With 6 bases clipped from V and 3 bases from J, the junction kept 9 bases outside the gene matches. CDR1 is SGHTA, CDR2 FQGNSA, per germline. CDR3 protein: CASRPFQGASNEKLFF. In nucleotides, the CDR3 is TGTGCCAGCAGACCATTTCAGGGGGCGTCTAATGAAAAACTGTTTTTT.

The chain couples TRBV7-2 to TRBJ2-5; 8 bases align to TRBD2. This CDR3 region has 14 residues. V was clipped by 2 bases and J by 3 bases; unmatched bases: 2. The germline V gene encodes CDR1 SGHTA and CDR2 FQGNSA. CDR3 nucleotide sequence: TGTGCCAGCAGCTTACGAGCGGGGGAAGAGACCCAGTACTTC. The encoded protein is CASSLRAGEETQYF. The entire variable domain, with the rest obtained from reference TRBV7-2 and TRBJ2-5, is as follows: GAGVSQSPSNKVTEKGKDVELRCDPISGHTALYWYRQSLGQGLEFLIYFQGNSAPDKSGLPSDRFSAERTGGSVSTLTIQRTQQEDSAVYLCASSLRAGEETQYFGPGTRLLVL.

J is TRBJ2-7 and V is TRBV7-2, with D unclear. The CDR3 extends over 11 amino acids. Looked up from germline, CDR1 is SGHTA and CDR2 is FQGNSA. V was shortened by 2 bases and J by 5 bases, with 4 bases between the two germline ends. The CDR3 DNA sequence: TGTGCCAGCAGCTTATTGGACGAGCAGTACTTC. It specifies CASSLLDEQYF.

The J gene is TRBJ2-1, the V gene TRBV6-1, with 7 bases fitting TRBD1. From germline, CDR1 is MNHNS and CDR2 SASEGT. The CDR3 totals 13 residues. V shed 8 bases, J shed 7 bases, and the junction held 8 bases outside the gene matches. CDR3 residues: CASARQGGNEQFF. CDR3 DNA sequence: TGTGCCAGCGCAAGACAGGGTGGAAATGAGCAGTTCTTC.

This chain joins TRBV6-1 and TRBJ1-5; D is unclear. Trimming left V 0 bases short and J 9 bases short, with 6 bases between. The germline V gene has CDR1 MNHNS and CDR2 SASEGT. This CDR3 is 12 amino acids long. The CDR3 spells CASSEALLPQHF. CDR3 nucleotides: TGTGCCAGCAGTGAAGCGCTTCTGCCCCAGCATTTT.

The rearrangement joins TRBV6-2 or TRBV6-3 to TRBJ2-7; perhaps TRBD1 as D (6 bases). The CDR3 contains 14 residues. The germline CDR1 and CDR2 sequences are MNHEY and SVGEGT. Trimming removed 7 bases at V and 1 base at J, with 14 bases between. CDR3 in DNA: TGTGCCAGCACCCAACCGACAGGATCCTACGAGCAGTACTTC. Protein: CASTQPTGSYEQYF.